This T cell receptor (beta chain) was sequenced for a study of PD-L1 blockade in urothelial cancer. Across the study: Atezolizumab, begun by patients around 2014, was given at 1,200 mg intravenously every 3 weeks. Patients with male sex and bladder-origin urothelial cancer accounted for most of the 29 enrolled.

Whole-study findings and limits: When pretreatment blood TCR clonality was below the median, it predicted better survival.

This CDR3 is built from 15 residues. Germline V gene lookup returns CDR1 SGHTA and CDR2 FQGNSA. The ends lost 5 bases at V and 4 bases at J; junction bases unmatched: 6. Regarding time point: pretreatment peripheral blood. Measured with immunoSEQ multiplex PCR; TCRdb has only the in-frame clones, and not every one. The sample has fewer than 65,000 clones, about 83% seen once; the top ten hold approximately 14%. With regard to this clone: The antigen remains undetermined.

This TCR was recovered from a woman aged 60-75 years with urothelial cancer. Here the sequenced sample was PBMCs, taken around atezolizumab (anti-PD-L1) treatment. This chain connects TRBV7-2 to TRBJ1-3; 9 bases are a match to TRBD1. The CDR3 region is CASSADRGFGNTIYF. For the CDR3, the DNA is TGTGCCAGCAGCGCGGACAGGGGATTCGGAAACACCATATATTTT.